This entry concerns a single T cell receptor (beta chain). The antigen is unknown. The protocol was immunoSEQ multiplex PCR, while the TCRdb copy is restricted to in-frame clones and leaves out a portion. The table lists millions of clones, 90% to 95% of them singletons. The naive CD8 fraction comprised CD45RO-negative cells positively selected for CCR7 and excluded terminally differentiated effector memory CD45RA+ cells. Each of the donors was a healthy adult who was HIV-negative and had not had a recent acute infection or vaccination. The donors, all of them Caucasian adults, lived in Nashville, Tennessee. The data derive from a study of shared clonotypes between healthy human individuals. Study observations and caveats: Generation probabilities of non-shared clonotypes were lower (relative to those shared by all four donors).

The CDR3 sequence is 12 residues long. V gave up 7 bases and J gave up 2 bases, with 9 bases separating them. The germline gives CDR1 SEHNR, CDR2 FQNEAQ (reference sequence). This chain uses TRBV7-9 with TRBJ2-7; no clear D gene. The receptor was isolated from a man younger than 35 in good health. Some clones in this sample may be carry-over from other donors' samples. Input material: naive CD8+ T cells from PBMCs. CDR3 amino acids: CASNSLAYEQYF. CDR3 sequence (DNA): TGTGCCAGCAACTCACTCGCCTACGAGCAGTACTTC.